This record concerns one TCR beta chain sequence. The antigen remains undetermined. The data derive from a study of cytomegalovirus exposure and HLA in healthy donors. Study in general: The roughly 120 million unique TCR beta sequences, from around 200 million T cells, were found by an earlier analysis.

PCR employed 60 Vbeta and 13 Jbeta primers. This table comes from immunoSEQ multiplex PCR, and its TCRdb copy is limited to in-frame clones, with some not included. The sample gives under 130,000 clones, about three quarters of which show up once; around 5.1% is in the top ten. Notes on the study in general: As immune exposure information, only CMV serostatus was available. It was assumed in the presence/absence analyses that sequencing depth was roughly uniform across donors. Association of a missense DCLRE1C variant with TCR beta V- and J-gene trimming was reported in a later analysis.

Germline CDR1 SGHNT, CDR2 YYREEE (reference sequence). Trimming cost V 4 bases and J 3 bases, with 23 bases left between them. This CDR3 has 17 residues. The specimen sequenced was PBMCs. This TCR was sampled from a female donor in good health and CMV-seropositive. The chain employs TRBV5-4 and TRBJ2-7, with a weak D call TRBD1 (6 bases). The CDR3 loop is CASSSVKGVGMIYEQYF. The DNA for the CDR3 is TGTGCCAGCAGCAGCGTAAAGGGGGTTGGGATGATCTACGAGCAGTACTTC.